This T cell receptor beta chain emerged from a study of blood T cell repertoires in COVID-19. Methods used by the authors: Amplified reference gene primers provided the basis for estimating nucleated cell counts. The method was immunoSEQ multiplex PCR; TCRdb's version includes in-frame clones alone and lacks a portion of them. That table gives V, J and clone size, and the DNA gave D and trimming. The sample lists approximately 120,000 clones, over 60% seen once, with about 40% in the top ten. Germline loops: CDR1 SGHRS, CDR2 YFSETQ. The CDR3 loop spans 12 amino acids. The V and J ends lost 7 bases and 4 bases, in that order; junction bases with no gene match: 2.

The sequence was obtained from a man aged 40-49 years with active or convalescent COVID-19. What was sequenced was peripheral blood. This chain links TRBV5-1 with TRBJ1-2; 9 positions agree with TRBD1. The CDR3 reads CASRGQGYGYTF. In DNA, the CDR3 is TGCGCCAGCCGGGGACAGGGCTATGGCTACACCTTC.